Described below is a single T cell receptor (beta chain) sequence and its context. Generated by immunoSEQ multiplex PCR, the TCRdb table keeps only in-frame clones and is missing some. In the table there are 150,000 to 200,000 clones, over 80% of which are singletons. This specimen belongs to a study of blood T cell repertoires in COVID-19. The overall study: The study drew acute and convalescent COVID-19 samples from the United States, Italy and Spain. Sources were T cells, B-cell-depleted T cells, or PBMCs; the material itself was cDNA or gDNA.

Germline V CDR1 and CDR2: LGHDT, YNNKEL (reference sequence). J gave up 9 bases and V 4 bases, and 4 bases lay outside the gene matches. The CDR3 runs to 12 residues. The source is a woman of 80 years or more with active or convalescent COVID-19. The chain has TRBV3-1 (or the pseudogene TRBV3-2) and TRBJ1-2, with 8 bases that match TRBD1. The sequenced sample was peripheral blood. The DNA of the CDR3 is TGTGCCAGCAGCCCGGGGACAGGTAGCTACACCTTC. Its translation: CASSPGTGSYTF.